These 28 T cell receptor beta chains were all obtained from the same sample, sequenced in a study of vaccination effects on CD4 cells after COVID-19. Generated by immunoSEQ multiplex PCR, the TCRdb table keeps only in-frame clones and is missing some. The sample has about 38,000 clones, around four fifths seen once. No antigen has been assigned to these receptors. After expansion with viral peptide pools in the ViraFEST assay, antigen-specific CD4+ T cells were sequenced. Following 10 days of culture, CD4+ T cells were isolated. All study participants received two doses of BNT162b2 or mRNA-1273 vaccine. The specimen comprised CD4+ T cells from PBMCs cultured with HCoV-NL63 spike peptides, sampled after COVID-19 vaccination. Receptor source: a human donor who received a COVID-19 vaccine. Some clones in this sample may be carry-over from other donors' samples.

The chain couples TRBV9 to TRBJ2-5; D might be TRBD2 (6 bases). The germline V gene has CDR1 SGDLS and CDR2 YYNGEE. With 0 bases removed from V and 1 base from J, the gap between germline ends came to 7 bases. The CDR3 has 14 residues. The CDR3 region is CASSVGGVQETQYF. DNA of the CDR3: TGTGCCAGCAGCGTAGGGGGGGTCCAAGAGACCCAGTACTTC.

The chain carries TRBV5-1 and TRBJ2-5; no firm D call. V lost 2 bases, J lost 1 base, and 9 bases lay in between. This CDR3 is built from 14 residues. Germline CDR1 SGHRS, CDR2 YFSETQ. CDR3 nucleotides: TGCGCCAGCAGCTTCGGACCGGCCCAAGAGACCCAGTACTTC. It encodes CASSFGPAQETQYF. Complete variable domain (other parts from reference TRBV5-1 and TRBJ2-5): KAGVTQTPRYLIKTRGQQVTLSCSPISGHRSVSWYQQTPGQGLQFLFEYFSETQRNKGNFPGRFSGRQFSNSRSEMNVSTLELGDSALYLCASSFGPAQETQYFGPGTRLLVL.

The chain is built from TRBV3-1 (or the pseudogene TRBV3-2) and TRBJ1-1, with D tentatively TRBD1 (5 bases). The CDR3 contains 13 residues. The germline V gene has CDR1 LGHDT and CDR2 YNNKEL (reference sequence). The V end lost 1 base, the J end lost 5 bases, and 8 bases lay between the germline ends. The CDR3 here is CASSQGGRTEAFF. The DNA for the CDR3 is TGTGCCAGCAGCCAAGGGGGACGGACTGAAGCTTTCTTT.

This clone was found a few times. J is TRBJ1-1 and V is TRBV7-8; D perhaps matches TRBD1 (6 bases). V lost 2 bases and J lost 5, with 27 bases in between. The CDR3 consists of 19 residues. CDR1 SGHVS and CDR2 FQNEAQ come from the germline V gene. The DNA for the CDR3 is TGTGCCAGCAGCTTAACACACAGATCACAGGGCTTGATGCTAACTGAAGCTTTCTTT. It yields the protein CASSLTHRSQGLMLTEAFF.

V is TRBV5-1 and J is TRBJ2-4, with unresolved D. Trimming took 4 bases from V and 3 from J, leaving 11 bases between them. Germline V lookup: CDR1 SGHRS, CDR2 YFSETQ. The CDR3 totals 14 residues. Here the CDR3 DNA reads TGCGCCAGCAGCGCCGAGGTATACAAAAACATTCAGTACTTC. Translation: CASSAEVYKNIQYF.

This rearrangement joins TRBV9 to TRBJ1-1; D is unresolved. Germline assignment: CDR1 SGDLS and CDR2 YYNGEE. Trimming took 4 bases from V and 5 from J, leaving 15 bases between them. The CDR3 sequence is 14 residues long. The CDR3 loop is CASSPGLTGTEAFF. The CDR3 nucleotides read TGTGCCAGCAGCCCAGGACTCACCGGGACTGAAGCTTTCTTT.

The gene calls are TRBV7-8 and TRBJ1-1; no reliable D call. This CDR3 has 13 residues. The ends were cut back, 5 bases at V and 2 bases at J, with 9 bases in the middle. CDR1 and CDR2 (germline): SGHVS, FQNEAQ. Written as DNA, the CDR3 is TGTGCCAGCAGCACCAACAAAAACACTGAAGCTTTCTTT. Protein: CASSTNKNTEAFF.

The count of this clone is one. The V and J genes are TRBV5-1 and TRBJ2-3, with 8 bases lining up with TRBD2. V shed 5 bases, J shed 0 bases, and the junction held 8 bases outside the gene matches. The CDR3 spans 16 residues. Germline V lookup: CDR1 SGHRS, CDR2 YFSETQ. In DNA, the CDR3 is TGCGCCAGCAGACGGACTAGCACTTCTAGCACAGATACGCAGTATTTT. As protein: CASRRTSTSSTDTQYF.

This clone is a singleton in its sample. J is TRBJ1-1 and V is TRBV5-5; the match to TRBD1 covers 8 bases. This CDR3 is 16 amino acids long. V trimming: 0 bases; J trimming: 4 bases; junction bases outside the gene matches: 8. CDR1 and CDR2 from the germline V gene are SGHKS and YYEKEE (reference sequence). The CDR3 is CASSLGPGGGITEAFF. The CDR3 bases are TGTGCCAGCAGCTTGGGTCCAGGGGGCGGTATCACTGAAGCTTTCTTT.

This clone was detected a few times. This rearrangement joins TRBV27 to TRBJ2-1, with 8 nucleotides matching TRBD2. Germline assignment: CDR1 MNHEY and CDR2 SMNVEV (reference sequence). V was clipped by 5 bases and J by 6 bases; unmatched bases: 12. The CDR3 runs 16 residues. As DNA, the CDR3 is TGTGCCAGCAGTCTCCGGGCCGAGCGGGGGCCCAATGAGCAGTTCTTC. Its protein product is CASSLRAERGPNEQFF.

The chain couples TRBV7-2 to TRBJ2-5, with TRBD2 matching 7 bases. J lost 3 bases, V lost 1 base, and 2 bases had no gene match. Germline-derived CDR1 and CDR2 are SGHTA and FQGNSA. The CDR3 consists of 14 residues. CDR3 amino acids: CASSLGGGKETQYF. Here the CDR3 DNA reads TGTGCCAGCAGCTTAGGGGGGGGGAAAGAGACCCAGTACTTC. The full variable domain, completed using reference TRBV7-2 and TRBJ2-5, is GAGVSQSPSNKVTEKGKDVELRCDPISGHTALYWYRQSLGQGLEFLIYFQGNSAPDKSGLPSDRFSAERTGGSVSTLTIQRTQQEDSAVYLCASSLGGGKETQYFGPGTRLLVL.

This chain joins TRBV24-1 and TRBJ2-3; 11 bases match TRBD1. CDR3 size: 17 residues. The ends lost 3 bases at V and 4 bases at J; junction bases unmatched: 8. Germline lookup yields CDR1 KGHDR and CDR2 SFDVKD. In nucleotides, the CDR3 is TGTGCCACCAGTGATCCCGGGACAGGGGGTGGGGCAGATACGCAGTATTTT. Amino acids: CATSDPGTGGGADTQYF.

This clone was counted a single time. The genes are TRBV5-4 and TRBJ2-3; D possibly matches TRBD1 or TRBD2 (6 bases each). The CDR3 consists of 16 residues. Germline lookup yields CDR1 SGHNT and CDR2 YYREEE (reference sequence). Trimming cost V 4 bases and J 2 bases, with 17 bases left between them. The CDR3 region has the DNA TGTGCCAGCAGCAACCGTCGGGGGCCTAACACAGATACGCAGTATTTT. Translated: CASSNRRGPNTDTQYF.

V gene TRBV6-5 combines with J gene TRBJ2-1, with TRBD2 matching 10 bases. The germline gives CDR1 MNHEY, CDR2 SVGAGI. V shed 5 bases and J 5 bases; nucleotides not matched to a gene: 6. This CDR3 contains 15 residues. In DNA, the CDR3 is TGTGCCAGCAGTCGAGGACTAGCGGTAAACAATGAGCAGTTCTTC. Protein sequence: CASSRGLAVNNEQFF.

The chain uses TRBV7-9 and TRBJ1-2; possibly TRBD1 for D (6 bases). The ends were cut back, 0 bases at V and 7 bases at J, with 9 bases in the middle. Germline values: CDR1 SEHNR, CDR2 FQNEAQ (reference sequence). The CDR3 length is 13 residues. This CDR3 is CASSLAAGVGYTF. In DNA form, the CDR3 reads TGTGCCAGCAGCTTAGCGGCAGGGGTTGGCTACACCTTC.

The chain recombines TRBV28 with TRBJ1-5; D is uncertain. Between the trimmed V and J ends, which lost 10 bases and 1 base, there was a span of 5 bases. The CDR3 loop spans 11 amino acids. Germline values: CDR1 MDHEN, CDR2 SYDVKM. The CDR3 DNA sequence: TGTGCCACCGAAAGCAATCAGCCCCAGCATTTT. This sequence encodes CATESNQPQHF.

The genes are TRBV3-1 (or the pseudogene TRBV3-2) and TRBJ2-1; possible D gene TRBD1, 6 bases. CDR3 length: 13 residues. Germline V CDR1 and CDR2: LGHDT, YNNKEL (reference sequence). V was cut by 4 bases and J by 7 bases, with 11 bases left in between. The CDR3 DNA reads as TGTGCCAGCAGCCCCTATACAGGGAATGAGCAGTTCTTC. It specifies CASSPYTGNEQFF.

This chain joins TRBV6-2 or TRBV6-3 and TRBJ2-6; D tentatively fits TRBD1 or TRBD2 (5 bases each). The CDR3 contains 15 residues. Looked up from germline, CDR1 is MNHEY and CDR2 is SVGEGT. V lost 2 bases, J lost 2 bases, and 7 bases lay in between. The CDR3 spells CASSYGGTGANVLTF. The CDR3 coding sequence is TGTGCCAGCAGTTACGGGGGTACTGGGGCCAACGTCCTGACTTTC.

The chain recombines TRBV5-1 with TRBJ2-3; TRBD2 might be the D (7 bases). Germline CDR1 is SGHRS and CDR2 is YFSETQ. V lost 3 bases and J 6 bases, leaving 17 bases between the germline ends. There are 15 residues in the CDR3. CDR3: CASSYGAGGLDTQYF. CDR3 nucleotides: TGCGCCAGCAGCTACGGAGCCGGGGGGCTGGATACGCAGTATTTT.

This clone has more than one count but fewer than ten. This chain links TRBV19 with TRBJ1-5, with TRBD1 matching 7 bases. Germline V gene sequence: CDR1 LNHDA, CDR2 SQIVND (reference sequence). The V segment lost 3 bases and the J segment 4 bases; nucleotides outside the gene matches: 9. The CDR3 spans 16 residues. Here the CDR3 DNA reads TGTGCCAGTAGTATCCAGGGGGGTTGGGGAAATCAGCCCCAGCATTTT. Its translation is CASSIQGGWGNQPQHF.

The chain uses TRBV3-1 (or the pseudogene TRBV3-2) and TRBJ2-4; unclear D gene. Germline CDR1 LGHDT, CDR2 YNNKEL (reference sequence). V was cut by 0 bases and J by 1 base, with 10 bases left in between. The CDR3 contains 16 residues. The CDR3, as DNA: TGTGCCAGCAGCCAAGATTCGGGCCTGGCCAAAAACATTCAGTACTTC. Residues: CASSQDSGLAKNIQYF.

The V gene is TRBV9, the J gene TRBJ2-2; 9 nucleotides match TRBD2. V lost 3 bases and J lost 3; bases outside the gene matches: 6. The CDR3 spans 16 residues. In germline, CDR1 is SGDLS, CDR2 YYNGEE. The CDR3 loop reads CASSAGTSLYTGELFF. In DNA, the CDR3 is TGTGCCAGCAGCGCCGGGACTAGCCTTTACACCGGGGAGCTGTTTTTT.

J is TRBJ2-5 and V is TRBV7-2; D might be TRBD1 (6 bases). This CDR3 comprises 15 residues. The germline V gene has CDR1 SGHTA and CDR2 FQGNSA. V lost 2 bases and J 3 bases, leaving 13 bases between the germline ends. CDR3 sequence reads: CASSLQSGGEETQYF. The CDR3 DNA is TGTGCCAGCAGCTTACAATCTGGGGGCGAAGAGACCCAGTACTTC.

The chain couples TRBV5-6 to TRBJ2-7; D not resolved. Trimming stripped 0 bases from V and 5 bases from J, with 6 bases between. This CDR3 comprises 12 residues. In germline, CDR1 is SGHDT, CDR2 YYEEEE. DNA of the CDR3: TGTGCCAGCAGCTTGGATGTAAACGAGCAGTACGTC. Its protein is CASSLDVNEQYV.

DNA for the CDR3: TGTGCCAGCAGCTTGAGTCGGACTCACTATGGCTACACCTTC. This gives the protein CASSLSRTHYGYTF. The chain recombines TRBV7-6 with TRBJ1-2; D gene uncertain. Deletions cut 3 bases from V and 3 bases from J, with 11 bases between. Germline V CDR1 and CDR2: SGHVS, FNYEAQ. The CDR3 totals 14 residues.

This rearrangement joins TRBV6-1 to TRBJ2-7; no firm D call. The CDR3 is 18 amino acids. The V gene's germline CDR1 is MNHNS and CDR2 SASEGT. Trimming pared 2 bases from V and 5 bases from J, leaving 25 bases between. The CDR3 here is CASSEWSRVLQLPDEQYV. Written as DNA, the CDR3 is TGTGCCAGCAGTGAATGGAGTCGGGTCTTACAGCTACCTGACGAGCAGTACGTC.

This chain uses TRBV5-1 with TRBJ2-3, with D possibly being TRBD2 (5 bases). The CDR3 has 17 amino acids. Germline CDR1 reads SGHRS; CDR2 reads YFSETQ. V lost 2 bases and J lost 1, with 17 bases in between. This CDR3 is CASSFSTGLEGTDTQYF. The CDR3 coding sequence is TGCGCCAGCAGCTTCTCCACCGGACTGGAAGGCACAGATACGCAGTATTTT.

CDR3 loop: CASRRRTSSPDTQYF. CDR3 coding DNA: TGTGCCAGCAGAAGGAGGACGTCTAGCCCAGATACGCAGTATTTT. V and J are TRBV6-5 and TRBJ2-3, with a possible D match to TRBD2 (5 bases). Germline CDR1 reads MNHEY; CDR2 reads SVGAGI. This CDR3 has 15 amino acids. Trimming stripped 6 bases from V and 4 bases from J, with 17 bases between.